These 26 T cell receptor beta chains were all obtained from the same sample, sequenced in a study of T cell responses to AZD1222 COVID-19 vaccine. Some clones are missing from TCRdb's copy, which holds only in-frame ones; the method was immunoSEQ multiplex PCR. The table shows some 80,000 clones, with 90% occurring only once. This specimen was peripheral blood, taken on day 0 of AZD1222 vaccination. These receptors came from an adult in good health.

Points on this clone: One end of the junction does not line up with germline, which may come from a read error. The rearrangement links TRBV20-1 to TRBJ2-1; 10 bases map to TRBD2. CDR3 length equals 11 residues. Germline assignment: CDR1 DFQATT and CDR2 SNEGSKA (reference sequence). The CDR3 coding sequence is TGCAGTGCTAGATTTGGGGGACTAGCGATCTTC. Protein: CSARFGGLAIF.

This clone was counted a single time. V and J are TRBV24-1 and TRBJ2-3; 11 positions match TRBD1. J gave up 1 base and V 4 bases, and 6 bases lay outside the gene matches. This CDR3 region has 17 residues. The V gene's germline CDR1 is KGHDR and CDR2 SFDVKD. The CDR3 protein is CATSDPGQGAGTDTQYF. For the CDR3, the DNA is TGTGCCACCAGTGACCCAGGACAGGGGGCTGGCACAGATACGCAGTATTTT.

This chain links TRBV24-1 with TRBJ2-2, with TRBD1 identical over 11 bases. CDR3 length: 14 residues. The germline gives CDR1 KGHDR, CDR2 SFDVKD. The ends lost 7 bases at V and 3 bases at J; junction bases unmatched: 0. The CDR3: CATRGQGDTGELFF. CDR3 coding DNA: TGTGCCACCAGGGGACAGGGGGACACCGGGGAGCTGTTTTTT.

The chain couples TRBV5-4 to TRBJ1-2; TRBD1 matches 10 bases. The CDR3 length is 13 residues. Unmatched junction bases numbered 4, after V lost 4 bases and J lost 7 bases. CDR1 and CDR2 (germline): SGHNT, YYREEE (reference sequence). The CDR3 reads CASSPGTGAGYTF. CDR3 sequence (DNA): TGTGCCAGCAGCCCCGGGACAGGGGCTGGCTACACCTTC.

This clone was observed a few times. The CDR3 is CASSAPGYNSPLHF. CDR3 sequence (DNA): TGTGCCAGCAGCGCCCCTGGTTATAATTCACCCCTCCACTTT. The chain recombines TRBV28 with TRBJ1-6; D gene ambiguous. Germline assignment: CDR1 MDHEN and CDR2 SYDVKM. The V end lost 6 bases, the J end lost 4 bases, and 10 bases lay between the germline ends. This CDR3 has 14 residues. The complete variable domain, with remaining parts taken from reference TRBV28 and TRBJ1-6, reads DVKVTQSSRYLVKRTGEKVFLECVQDMDHENMFWYRQDPGLGLRLIYFSYDVKMKEKGDIPEGYSVSREKKERFSLILESASTNQTSMYLCASSAPGYNSPLHFGNGTRLTVT.

The chain uses TRBV2 and TRBJ2-7; D possibly corresponds to TRBD2 (5 bases). The CDR3 covers 13 residues. V lost 5 bases to trimming and J lost 4 bases, with 12 bases between them. Germline CDR1 and CDR2: SNHLY and FYNNEI. The CDR3: CASSLARAYEQYF. CDR3 DNA sequence: TGTGCCAGCAGTCTAGCTCGAGCTTACGAGCAGTACTTC. The full variable domain, in which reference TRBV2 and TRBJ2-7 provide the parts outside the CDR3, is EPEVTQTPSHQVTQMGQEVILRCVPISNHLYFYWYRQILGQKVEFLVSFYNNEISEKSEIFDDQFSVERPDGSNFTLKIRSTKLEDSAMYFCASSLARAYEQYFGPGTRLTVT.

The rearrangement uses TRBV4-3 and TRBJ1-1; 8 nucleotides agree with TRBD1. The CDR3 has 14 amino acids. Germline loops: CDR1 LGHNA, CDR2 YSLEER. The V gene end was trimmed by 4 bases and the J gene end by 4 bases; junction bases not matched to a gene: 5. CDR3 bases: TGCGCCAGCAGCCTAGACAGGGGACCCACTGAAGCTTTCTTT. Translating it yields CASSLDRGPTEAFF.

The rearrangement uses TRBV9 and TRBJ2-5; TRBD1 matches 9 bases. The CDR3 has 16 residues. V lost 4 bases, J lost 4 bases, and 11 bases stayed unmatched. Germline-derived CDR1 and CDR2 are SGDLS and YYNGEE. The CDR3 region has the DNA TGTGCCAGCAGCCCAACCGGGACAGGGAATGGAGAGACCCAGTACTTC. It codes for CASSPTGTGNGETQYF.

The rearrangement uses TRBV2 and TRBJ1-2, with a weak D call TRBD1 (5 bases). With 6 bases removed from V and 6 bases from J, the gap between germline ends came to 11 bases. The germline V gene encodes CDR1 SNHLY and CDR2 FYNNEI. CDR3 length: 12 residues. The DNA for the CDR3 is TGTGCCAGCAGAGGGGATGGACATGGCTACACCTTC. Its protein is CASRGDGHGYTF. Combining the CDR3 with reference TRBV2 and TRBJ1-2 gives the whole variable domain EPEVTQTPSHQVTQMGQEVILRCVPISNHLYFYWYRQILGQKVEFLVSFYNNEISEKSEIFDDQFSVERPDGSNFTLKIRSTKLEDSAMYFCASRGDGHGYTFGSGTRLTVV.

The chain has TRBV5-1 and TRBJ1-4; the D gene is possibly TRBD1 (6 bases). There are 14 residues in the CDR3. V was pared by 0 bases and J by 8 bases, with 11 bases between. The germline CDR1 and CDR2 sequences are SGHRS and YFSETQ. The CDR3 coding sequence is TGCGCCAGCAGCTTGGCAGGGGTAGGAGAAAAACTGTTTTTT. Protein sequence: CASSLAGVGEKLFF.

V gene TRBV6-5 combines with J gene TRBJ1-2; 10 bases are a match to TRBD1. This CDR3 has 14 residues. Trimming removed 4 bases from V and 4 bases from J; junction bases left unmatched: 3. Germline V gene lookup returns CDR1 MNHEY and CDR2 SVGAGI. CDR3 sequence: CASSSTGGIYGYTF. CDR3 nucleotide sequence: TGTGCCAGCAGTTCGACAGGGGGCATCTATGGCTACACCTTC.

This chain joins TRBV15 and TRBJ2-7; weak D call: TRBD2 (5 bases). CDR3 size: 14 residues. Deletions cut 0 bases from V and 3 bases from J, with 9 bases between. Germline V gives CDR1 LNHNV, CDR2 YYDKDF (reference sequence). The CDR3 loop reads CATSRERGSYEQYF. The CDR3 nucleotides are TGTGCCACCAGCAGAGAGCGAGGGAGCTACGAGCAGTACTTC.

The rearrangement uses TRBV5-1 and TRBJ2-1; 9 positions match TRBD1. Per the germline V gene, CDR1 is SGHRS and CDR2 is YFSETQ. The CDR3 spans 17 residues. V shed 4 bases, J shed 8 bases, and the junction held 16 bases outside the gene matches. DNA of the CDR3: TGCGCCAGCAGCGTACTAACTACAGGGGGCGGTGTCGATGAGCAGTTCTTC. Protein: CASSVLTTGGGVDEQFF.

The chain recombines TRBV5-1 with TRBJ2-6; 7 positions agree with TRBD1. Germline V gene sequence: CDR1 SGHRS, CDR2 YFSETQ. The CDR3 is 13 amino acids. V shed 4 bases and J 12 bases; nucleotides not matched to a gene: 7. The CDR3 DNA sequence: TGCGCCAGCAGCGGGGGACAGCTTTCCGTCCTGACTTTC. Translation gives CASSGGQLSVLTF.

This clone was detected a few times. This chain links TRBV19 with TRBJ2-1; D is uncertain. Germline CDR1 and CDR2: LNHDA and SQIVND (reference sequence). Trimming removed 2 bases from V and 0 bases from J, with 8 bases in between. This CDR3 has 15 residues. In nucleotides, the CDR3 is TGTGCCAGTAGTATACTTGAGAGCTCCTACAATGAGCAGTTCTTC. This codes for CASSILESSYNEQFF.

Details on this clone: Within the sample, other DNA sequences also encode this same CDR3. The chain recombines TRBV12-3 or TRBV12-4 with TRBJ1-1; a possible D gene is TRBD1 (5 bases). This CDR3 is 13 amino acids long. V gave up 3 bases and J gave up 4 bases, with 9 bases separating them. CDR3 sequence reads: CASSFLGVTEAFF. The CDR3 nucleotides read TGTGCCAGCAGTTTTCTGGGGGTCACTGAAGCTTTCTTT.

The chain joins TRBV10-2 to TRBJ2-1, with 7 bases identical to TRBD2. Germline V gene lookup returns CDR1 WSHSY and CDR2 SAAADI. The CDR3 runs 13 residues. V was pared by 4 bases and J by 6 bases, with 3 bases of the junction left unmatched. The CDR3 bases are TGCGCCAGCAGTGGGGGACTATTCAATGAGCAGTTCTTC. It translates to CASSGGLFNEQFF.

The chain recombines TRBV28 with TRBJ1-1; D not resolved. The ends were cut back, 6 bases at V and 3 bases at J, with 11 bases in the middle. Germline values: CDR1 MDHEN, CDR2 SYDVKM. CDR3 size: 13 residues. In DNA form, the CDR3 reads TGTGCCAGCAGCCTACCCGGGGACACTGAAGCTTTCTTT. Encoded protein: CASSLPGDTEAFF.

This rearrangement joins TRBV18 to TRBJ1-2; D is ambiguous. The CDR3 length is 14 residues. Germline V gives CDR1 KGHSH, CDR2 LQKENI. The germline V and J ends were trimmed by 8 bases and 3 bases, with 16 bases remaining between them. The CDR3: CASHADAAYYGYTF. CDR3 DNA sequence: TGTGCCAGCCATGCGGACGCGGCTTACTATGGCTACACCTTC. The full variable domain, with the rest looked up from reference TRBV18 and TRBJ1-2, is NAGVMQNPRHLVRRRGQEARLRCSPMKGHSHVYWYRQLPEEGLKFMVYLQKENIIDESGMPKERFSAEFPKEGPSILRIQQVVRGDSAAYFCASHADAAYYGYTFGSGTRLTVV.

As to this clone: One end of the junction fails to match germline, which may point to a read error. The V call is TRBV7-7, the J call TRBJ2-1; D is perhaps TRBD2 (6 bases). The germline V gene has CDR1 SSHAT and CDR2 FNYEAQ (reference sequence). The length of the CDR3 is 15 residues. The CDR3 region has the DNA TGTGCTAGCAGCCGCGGGACTGAATCCTACAATGAGCAGTTCTTC. Its protein is CASSRGTESYNEQFF. Based on the CDR3 plus reference TRBV7-7 and TRBJ2-1, the full variable domain is GAGVSQSPRYKVTKRGQDVTLRCDPISSHATLYWYQQALGQGPEFLTYFNYEAQPDKSGLPSDRFSAERPEGSISTLTIQRTEQRDSAMYRCASSRGTESYNEQFFGPGTRLTVL.

The J gene is TRBJ1-1, the V gene TRBV2; the D gene is possibly TRBD1 (5 bases). Germline V gene data show CDR1 as SNHLY and CDR2 as FYNNEI. This CDR3 comprises 14 residues. V lost 6 bases and J lost 3, with 14 bases in between. The CDR3 loop reads CASRKGRGDTEAFF. DNA of the CDR3: TGTGCCAGCAGGAAGGGACGAGGGGACACTGAAGCTTTCTTT.

The chain combines TRBV7-2 with TRBJ2-3; 11 positions match TRBD2. Germline V lookup: CDR1 SGHTA, CDR2 FQGNSA. There are 17 residues in the CDR3. Trimming removed 5 bases from V and 0 bases from J; junction bases left unmatched: 7. CDR3 nucleotides: TGTGCCAGCAGCACGGCTAGCGGGGGGCGTAGCACAGATACGCAGTATTTT. Protein product: CASSTASGGRSTDTQYF. The variable domain in full, completed from reference TRBV7-2 and TRBJ2-3, reads GAGVSQSPSNKVTEKGKDVELRCDPISGHTALYWYRQSLGQGLEFLIYFQGNSAPDKSGLPSDRFSAERTGGSVSTLTIQRTQQEDSAVYLCASSTASGGRSTDTQYFGPGTRLTVL.

CDR3 loop: CASSPRAGGYTF. The CDR3 nucleotides are TGTGCCAGCAGCCCGAGGGCCGGTGGCTACACCTTC. The rearrangement uses TRBV9 and TRBJ1-2, with unresolved D. Germline values: CDR1 SGDLS, CDR2 YYNGEE. The CDR3 extends over 12 amino acids. Trimming shortened V by 4 bases and J by 7 bases, and 11 bases separated the two germline ends.

The chain uses TRBV7-9 and TRBJ2-5; possible D gene TRBD1, 5 bases. The CDR3 sequence is 16 residues long. CDR1 and CDR2 (germline): SEHNR, FQNEAQ (reference sequence). The germline V and J ends were trimmed by 1 base and 0 bases, with 12 bases remaining between them. The CDR3 is CASSLGGGPNQETQYF. CDR3 DNA sequence: TGTGCCAGCAGCTTAGGGGGCGGACCCAACCAAGAGACCCAGTACTTC.

The V call is TRBV18, the J call TRBJ2-1, with D possibly being TRBD1 or TRBD2 (5 bases each). Germline values: CDR1 KGHSH, CDR2 LQKENI. V shed 5 bases and J shed 5 bases, with 16 bases lying between them. CDR3 length: 15 amino acids. DNA for the CDR3: TGTGCCAGCTCAGAAACCGGGACCAAAAACAATGAGCAGTTCTTC. Its translation: CASSETGTKNNEQFF.

The chain joins TRBV7-9 to TRBJ2-5, with a possible D match to TRBD2 (6 bases). The length of the CDR3 is 18 residues. The V end lost 3 bases, the J end lost 1 base, and 21 bases lay between the germline ends. Per germline, CDR1 SEHNR and CDR2 FQNEAQ (reference sequence). Written as DNA, the CDR3 is TGTGCCAGCAGCTTGGGCTGGGGCACGATGGAGGGCCAAGAGACCCAGTACTTC. This translates into CASSLGWGTMEGQETQYF. The whole variable domain, filled in from reference TRBV7-9 and TRBJ2-5, reads DTGVSQNPRHKITKRGQNVTFRCDPISEHNRLYWYRQTLGQGPEFLTYFQNEAQLEKSRLLSDRFSAERPKGSFSTLEIQRTEQGDSAMYLCASSLGWGTMEGQETQYFGPGTRLLVL.